One T cell receptor (beta chain) is described in this entry. Its cognate antigen has yet to be identified. No much larger clonotype is one base removed from it; base qualities were not supplied. In the study, sorted CD4+ and CD8+ blood T cells from patients with severe aplastic anemia and from healthy subjects underwent deep sequencing of TCR repertoires. Ficoll-Paque density gradient centrifugation was used to isolate peripheral blood mononuclear cells. Before DNA extraction, CD4+ and CD8+ T cells were sorted with FACS or magnetic beads. Profiling of TCR beta VDJ combinations and CDR3 sequences used genomic DNA as the template. An Illumina HiSeq 2000 was the platform used for TCR repertoire sequencing. The authors' pipeline ran thus. TRBV/TRBJ rearrangement plots, CDR3 size and DJ length profiles, and Simpson's diversity index were used to assess repertoires. The most abundant DNA sequence in the deep sequencing data was taken as the immunodominant clone. CDR3 amino acid sequences were screened for sharing across subjects and compared with published repertoires and the VDJdb database. TCRdb trimmed the raw reads at Q25, called clones with MiXCR and kept productive beta chains. Identical CDR3 protein sequences are pooled into one entry, listed with their most common genes and DNA. The authors' filters were not applied to this entry. Counted in this sample were hundreds of thousands of distinct CDR3 sequences; 65% to 80% of them appeared once. The ten largest clones take up 3% to 4.5% of the sample.

For CDR1 and CDR2, the germline V gene lists SGDLS and YYNGEE. V is shortened by 4 bases, J by 12 bases, and the region joining them spans 23 bases. The CDR3 contains 14 residues, cysteine and phenylalanine counted. The kept DNA is CDR3 alone, 42 bases in frame from the first base. The data are from a study of CD8+CD57+ T cells in acquired aplastic anemia (dated by TCRdb to between 2018 and 2020). With respect to the entire study: On average, sorted CD4+ and CD8+ cells yielded around 3.5 ug of extracted DNA, with a range of about 0.18 to 30 ug. An average of around 10 million reads for CD4+ cells and 11 million or so reads for CD8+ cells was obtained from healthy donor samples.

Summary of the overall study and its limitations: CD8+ Simpson's diversity did not differ significantly between patients and healthy controls (P=0.060). Twenty-nine CD8+ CDR3 sequences were found to be shared between patients and controls, but these sequences appeared to be highly expressed in patients and within the immunodominant clones of the patients.

The rearrangement combines TRBV9 with TRBJ2-7, and the D gene may be TRBD2, 5 bases matching. Sequencing input: sorted CD4+, CD8+, or CD8+CD57+ T cells (not recorded which) from PBMCs. This TCR was sampled from a human donor in good health, serving as a control. The DNA sequence is given as TGTGCCAGCAGCCTTACCGGACCTAGCACAGATACGTACTTC. It translates to CASSLTGPSTDTYF.